This entry lists 2 T cell receptor beta chains sequenced from one sample in a study of T cells in Graves' hyperthyroidism and ophthalmopathy (dated by TCRdb to the late 2010s). Libraries were made using multiplex PCR. Data came from an Illumina HiSeq 2000. The TCR beta CDR3 regions were amplified from RNA transcripts. The TCR CDR3 was subjected to a first round of RT-PCR using the HTBI primer set and the Qiagen OneStep RT-PCR kit. The public reads were run again by TCRdb, first through fastp at Q25 and then through MiXCR, and only productive beta chains were kept. Rows with a matching CDR3 protein are joined into one entry that keeps the most common DNA and genes. The sample records 450,000 to 700,000 distinct CDR3 sequences, just over 45% of which are singletons. The ten largest make up about 20% of the sample. Input material: peripheral blood or thyroid tissue (not recorded which). These receptors all stem from an adult woman with Graves' disease, either hyperthyroidism or ophthalmopathy (not recorded which).

V and J are TRBV7-3 and TRBJ2-2, with D perhaps matching TRBD1 or TRBD2 (5 bases each). V was cut by 0 bases and J by 10 bases, with 12 bases left in between. This CDR3 has 14 amino acids. Germline assignment: CDR1 SGHTA and CDR2 FQGTGA. The CDR3 sequence: CASSLTSGRVELFF. The CDR3 DNA is TGTGCCAGCAGCTTAACGTCGGGGCGGGTGGAGCTGTTTTTT.

The chain combines TRBV7-9 with TRBJ1-6; possible D gene TRBD1, 6 bases. This CDR3 is built from 12 residues. Germline lookup yields CDR1 SEHNR and CDR2 FQNEAQ (reference sequence). Trimming took off 8 bases at V and 13 bases at J, with 15 bases between the two ends. The CDR3 DNA reads as TGTGCCAGCCCTTCCGGGGGGCCGCCCCTCCACTTT. This sequence encodes CASPSGGPPLHF.